The 22 T cell receptor beta chains listed next were all sequenced from one sample in a study of T cells after yellow fever vaccination. In TCRdb, the 5' RACE reads were re-called with MiXCR into one record per CDR3 protein. The repertoire has some 390,000 distinct CDR3 sequences, roughly a sixth of them found once; the top ten carry roughly a sixth. The sample here was PBMCs, taken before the yellow fever booster vaccination. Every receptor here comes from a man aged 18 to 30 who received the YFV17D yellow fever vaccine.

There are a few counts of this clonotype. This chain links TRBV19 with TRBJ2-2; D not certain. The CDR3 has 16 residues. V was clipped by 7 bases and J by 3 bases, with 18 bases between them. Germline CDR1 reads LNHDA; CDR2 reads SQIVND (reference sequence). CDR3 amino acids: CASKGTQDVYTGELFF. Here the CDR3 DNA reads TGTGCCAGTAAGGGAACCCAAGATGTATACACCGGGGAGCTGTTTTTT.

V usage is TRBV7-9 and J usage is TRBJ1-1; D ambiguous. CDR1 is SEHNR and CDR2 is FQNEAQ in the germline V gene (reference sequence). Trimming took 5 bases from V and 9 from J, leaving 10 bases between them. There are 11 residues in the CDR3. The CDR3 sequence: CASSQRTKAFF. The CDR3, as DNA: TGTGCCAGCAGCCAACGAACAAAAGCTTTCTTT.

This chain connects TRBV7-9 to TRBJ1-1; D is perhaps TRBD1 (6 bases). This CDR3 comprises 13 residues. V was clipped by 6 bases and J by 5 bases, with 13 bases between them. The V gene's germline CDR1 is SEHNR and CDR2 FQNEAQ (reference sequence). Here the CDR3 reads CASRGRGETEAFF. The CDR3 nucleotides are TGTGCCAGCAGGGGCAGGGGCGAGACTGAAGCTTTCTTT.

The chain has TRBV19 and TRBJ2-2, with TRBD1 matching over 7 bases. With V trimmed by 7 bases and J by 1 base, 6 bases remained unmatched. This CDR3 is built from 15 residues. CDR1 is LNHDA, CDR2 SQIVND, per germline (reference sequence). For the CDR3, the DNA is TGTGCCAGTAACCCGAGGACAGGGAACACCGGGGAGCTGTTTTTT. It translates to CASNPRTGNTGELFF.

This clonotype was counted only a few times. V usage is TRBV4-1 and J usage is TRBJ2-1, with TRBD2 matching over 8 bases. Germline CDR1 is MGHRA and CDR2 is YSYEKL. The CDR3 covers 16 residues. The J segment lost 2 bases and the V segment lost 4 bases, leaving 7 bases of the junction unmatched. CDR3 protein: CASSPGRGSTYNEQFF. As DNA, the CDR3 is TGCGCCAGCAGCCCCGGGAGGGGGAGCACCTACAATGAGCAGTTCTTC.

This chain connects TRBV20-1 to TRBJ2-1; 9 positions agree with TRBD2. CDR1 is DFQATT and CDR2 is SNEGSKA in the germline V gene (reference sequence). This CDR3 has 12 residues. V shed 3 bases and J 8 bases; nucleotides not matched to a gene: 2. CDR3 region: CSARASGDEQFF. CDR3 nucleotides: TGCAGTGCTAGGGCTAGCGGGGATGAGCAGTTCTTC.

Written as DNA, the CDR3 is TGTGCCAGCGAACCTAACCCGACAGGGAGGAACGAGCAGTACGTC. Translation gives CASEPNPTGRNEQYV. The chain uses TRBV7-2 and TRBJ2-7; TRBD1 might be the D (7 bases). The ends were cut back, 8 bases at V and 5 bases at J, with 22 bases in the middle. The CDR3 length is 15 residues. The germline V gene has CDR1 SGHTA and CDR2 FQGNSA.

J is TRBJ2-2 and V is TRBV20-1; tentative D call: TRBD1 (6 bases). Deletions cut 4 bases from V and 3 bases from J, with 12 bases between. The CDR3 is 14 amino acids. Germline V gene lookup returns CDR1 DFQATT and CDR2 SNEGSKA (reference sequence). The CDR3 here is CSAIRDTDTGELFF. The CDR3 region has the DNA TGCAGTGCTATCCGGGACACCGACACCGGGGAGCTGTTTTTT.

This sequence joins TRBV7-2 and TRBJ2-7, with D unclear. The V gene's germline CDR1 is SGHTA and CDR2 FQGNSA. V was cut by 5 bases and J by 5 bases, with 13 bases left in between. The CDR3 contains 13 residues. CDR3 sequence (DNA): TGTGCCAGCAGCCCCCCGGGTAGCAACGAGCAGTACGTC. This encodes CASSPPGSNEQYV.

This clonotype was counted only a few times. The chain has TRBV29-1 and TRBJ1-4; TRBD1 aligns across 8 bases. J gave up 6 bases and V 7 bases, and 7 bases lay outside the gene matches. CDR1 and CDR2 from the germline V gene are SQVTM and ANQGSEA. The CDR3 is 13 amino acids. CDR3 nucleotide sequence: TGCAGCGCGACCAGGGGGCAAGATGAAAAACTGTTTTTT. The encoded protein is CSATRGQDEKLFF.

The chain combines TRBV5-6 with TRBJ2-7; a weak D match, TRBD1 (6 bases). The V and J ends lost 0 bases and 3 bases respectively, with 10 bases between them. This CDR3 comprises 14 residues. Germline CDR1 reads SGHDT; CDR2 reads YYEEEE. CDR3 region: CASSLGQAVYEQYV. CDR3 bases: TGTGCCAGCAGCTTGGGACAGGCGGTCTACGAGCAGTACGTC.

The chain joins TRBV30 to TRBJ2-3; TRBD2 agrees at 7 bases. Trimming removed 0 bases from V and 1 base from J; junction bases left unmatched: 1. The germline V gene has CDR1 GTSNPN and CDR2 SVGIG (reference sequence). CDR3 length equals 14 residues. The CDR3 region has the DNA TGTGCCTGGAGTGTACGGGGGGGCACAGATACGCAGTATTTT. It is translated as CAWSVRGGTDTQYF. Full variable domain (missing parts from reference TRBV30 and TRBJ2-3): SQTIHQWPATLVQPVGSPLSLECTVEGTSNPNLYWYRQAAGRGLQLLFYSVGIGQISSEVPQNLSASRPQDRQFILSSKKLLLSDSGFYLCAWSVRGGTDTQYFGPGTRLTVL.

This clonotype turned up a few times. The chain has TRBV12-3 or TRBV12-4 and TRBJ1-2; D may be TRBD1 (6 bases). V lost 4 bases to trimming and J lost 4 bases, with 16 bases between them. The CDR3 contains 15 residues. The CDR3 spells CASSSSAWTVYGYTF. The DNA of the CDR3 is TGTGCCAGCAGTTCTTCCGCCTGGACAGTCTATGGCTACACCTTC.

There are a few counts of this clonotype. The V and J genes are TRBV6-1 and TRBJ2-7; no firm D call. With 0 bases removed from V and 2 bases from J, the gap between germline ends came to 11 bases. This CDR3 has 15 residues. Germline-derived CDR1 and CDR2 are MNHNS and SASEGT. This CDR3 reads CASSEAGRLAYEQYF. The CDR3 nucleotides are TGTGCCAGCAGTGAAGCAGGCAGGCTTGCCTACGAGCAGTACTTC.

This chain connects TRBV5-1 to TRBJ2-3; D might be TRBD2 (5 bases). Trimming shortened V by 2 bases and J by 4 bases, and 20 bases separated the two germline ends. Germline V gives CDR1 SGHRS, CDR2 YFSETQ. The CDR3 contains 17 residues. Here the CDR3 reads CASSFLTRGNNPDTQYF. The CDR3 nucleotides are TGCGCCAGCAGCTTCCTGACTCGGGGTAATAATCCAGATACGCAGTATTTT.

J is TRBJ1-6 and V is TRBV6-2 or TRBV6-3; 8 nucleotides line up with TRBD1. Trimming at V came to 7 bases and at J to 2 bases, leaving 10 bases not matched to a gene. The CDR3 extends over 17 amino acids. Looked up from germline, CDR1 is MNHEY and CDR2 is SVGEGT. Here the CDR3 reads CASTPPDRGPYNSPLHF. CDR3 bases: TGTGCCAGCACCCCTCCTGACAGGGGACCCTATAATTCACCCCTCCACTTT.

The sample holds a few counts of this clonotype. The chain carries TRBV11-2 and TRBJ2-1; maybe TRBD1 (6 bases). The CDR3 contains 12 residues. V dropped 5 bases and J dropped 13 bases, with 15 bases sitting between them. Germline V CDR1 and CDR2: SGHAT, FQNNGV. Here the CDR3 reads CASSHEQGPQFF. The CDR3 nucleotides are TGTGCCAGCAGCCACGAACAGGGTCCTCAGTTCTTC.

In its sample, this clonotype was seen many times. V usage is TRBV4-1 and J usage is TRBJ1-5; D is unclear. This CDR3 region has 15 residues. Germline-derived CDR1 and CDR2 are MGHRA and YSYEKL. Trimming took off 3 bases at V and 0 bases at J, with 9 bases between the two ends. In DNA, the CDR3 is TGCGCCAGCAGCCAGAGACACGTTAGCAATCAGCCCCAGCATTTT. Translating gives CASSQRHVSNQPQHF.

The rearrangement uses TRBV29-1 and TRBJ2-2; TRBD2 might be the D (7 bases). Germline CDR1 is SQVTM and CDR2 is ANQGSEA. V lost 6 bases, J lost 8 bases, and 25 bases lay in between. The CDR3 is made up of 16 amino acids. In DNA form, the CDR3 reads TGCAGCGTCACCCCCGGAGGGGGGGGGGACTTAGGGGAGCTGTTTTTT. Protein sequence: CSVTPGGGGDLGELFF.

The rearrangement joins TRBV27 to TRBJ2-7; the match to TRBD1 covers 10 bases. Germline assignment: CDR1 MNHEY and CDR2 SMNVEV (reference sequence). The CDR3 is 15 amino acids. J lost 4 bases, V lost 0 bases, and 3 bases had no gene match. CDR3 bases: TGTGCCAGCAGTTTATCGGGACAGGGGTGGTACGAGCAGTACTTC. The encoded protein is CASSLSGQGWYEQYF.

The V gene is TRBV7-2, the J gene TRBJ2-7; D may be TRBD2 (5 bases). Trimming cost V 2 bases and J 7 bases, with 15 bases left between them. Germline V gene lookup returns CDR1 SGHTA and CDR2 FQGNSA. CDR3 length: 14 residues. CDR3 sequence (DNA): TGTGCCAGCAGCTTATTGTCCGCTAGCATGGAGCAGTACTTC. Translating gives CASSLLSASMEQYF.

This clonotype was counted a few times. The chain uses TRBV12-3 or TRBV12-4 and TRBJ1-5; D not certain. The V end was cut by 3 bases, the J end by 6 bases, with 12 bases between. CDR3 length: 14 residues. The DNA of the CDR3 is TGTGCCAGCAGTTTGGTTTCACAGTTTCAGCCCCAGCATTTT. Encoded protein: CASSLVSQFQPQHF.